This T cell receptor beta chain comes out of a study of blood T cells in healthy people across ages. As for the study in general: Template-switching capture recovered about one barcoded beta molecule per two T cells.

General study findings and limits: Significant beta diversity loss was already apparent by age 40, declining roughly linearly. The study could not conclusively compare naive and antigen-experienced cells, given its unsorted PBMCs.

Concerning this clonotype itself: Its antigen is still unknown.

A J-beta primer mix and a sample-barcoded 5' primer were used in a second PCR of roughly 6 to 12 cycles. TCRdb reprocessed the 5' RACE reads with MiXCR, giving one entry per CDR3 protein. The sample yields 790,000 or so distinct CDR3 sequences, roughly three fifths seen once. The TCR was taken from a man aged 35 to 55 in good health. The sequenced sample consisted of blood.

Here the CDR3 DNA reads TGTGCCAGCAGTTATAACCTAAACAATGAGCAGTTCTTC. Protein: CASSYNLNNEQFF. J is TRBJ2-1 and V is TRBV12-3 or TRBV12-4; D not certain. This CDR3 spans 13 amino acids. Trimming took 4 bases from V and 5 from J, leaving 9 bases between them.